The 11 T cell receptor beta chains below were found in one sample sequenced in a study of T cell repertoires in cytomegalovirus infection. These TCRs are of unknown antigen specificity. TCRdb re-analysed the reads in MiXCR, keeping a single row per CDR3 protein. The sample has some 110,000 distinct CDR3 sequences; roughly a third are singletons. The input for sequencing was CD8+ T cells from cultured PBMCs, taken from culture after CMV antigen stimulation. The receptors shown here come from a human donor in good health (CMV status not recorded). Some clones in this sample may be carry-over from other donors' samples.

The chain's CDR3 is CASSWTPRVSNNSPLHF. Written as DNA, the CDR3 is TGTGCCAGCAGCTGGACCCCGCGGGTCAGCAATAATTCACCCCTCCACTTT. This chain joins TRBV5-6 and TRBJ1-6; D is undetermined. The germline gives CDR1 SGHDT, CDR2 YYEEEE. Trimming stripped 3 bases from V and 5 bases from J, with 18 bases between. This CDR3 has 17 residues.

At least ten counts were recorded for this clonotype. This chain joins TRBV12-3 or TRBV12-4 and TRBJ1-1; D unclear. The length of the CDR3 is 14 residues. The V end lost 4 bases, the J end lost 4 bases, and 13 bases lay between the germline ends. The CDR3 sequence is CASSSLNVLTEAFF. DNA of the CDR3: TGTGCCAGCAGTTCCTTAAATGTTCTCACTGAAGCTTTCTTT.

The chain links TRBV7-6 to TRBJ2-3; 8 nucleotides agree with TRBD2. Germline V gene data show CDR1 as SGHVS and CDR2 as FNYEAQ. The ends lost 6 bases at V and 2 bases at J; junction bases unmatched: 7. This CDR3 has 15 residues. The CDR3 sequence is CASSFGGGHTDTQYF. CDR3 in DNA: TGTGCCAGCAGTTTCGGGGGGGGGCACACAGATACGCAGTATTTT.

The chain has TRBV5-6 and TRBJ2-4; maybe TRBD2 (6 bases). The CDR3 spans 13 residues. With 3 bases removed from V and 12 bases from J, the gap between germline ends came to 16 bases. Germline V gene lookup returns CDR1 SGHDT and CDR2 YYEEEE. In DNA, the CDR3 is TGTGCCAGCAGCTACCGAATGGGGGGTAATCAGTACTTC. Translation gives CASSYRMGGNQYF.

This rearrangement joins TRBV14 to TRBJ1-4, with 8 nucleotides matching TRBD1. The junction had 11 bases not matched to a gene; V was cut back by 4 bases and J by 4 bases. The CDR3 spans 17 residues. Per the germline V gene, CDR1 is SGHDN and CDR2 is FVKESK. The CDR3 nucleotides read TGTGCCAGCAGCCCCCTCGGGACAGGCATCGATAATGAAAAACTGTTTTTT. Residues: CASSPLGTGIDNEKLFF.

This clonotype has a handful of counts. V and J are TRBV7-9 and TRBJ2-7; D not resolved. The CDR3 spans 12 residues. Trimming left V 2 bases short and J 6 bases short, with 8 bases between. Per germline, CDR1 SEHNR and CDR2 FQNEAQ (reference sequence). CDR3 coding DNA: TGTGCCAGCAGCTTAACCAGGCTCGAGCAGTACTTC. Translating it yields CASSLTRLEQYF.

This clonotype occurred a few times. The chain carries TRBV11-2 and TRBJ2-5; D may be TRBD1 or TRBD2 (5 bases each). Deletions cut 5 bases from V and 3 bases from J, with 16 bases between. The length of the CDR3 is 15 residues. Germline CDR1 is SGHAT and CDR2 is FQNNGV. The CDR3 region has the DNA TGTGCCAGCAGCGCCGGGACCGTAGTGAAAGAGACCCAGTACTTC. It yields the protein CASSAGTVVKETQYF.

This clonotype was observed a few times. The rearrangement links TRBV4-3 to TRBJ1-4; no firm D call. V gave up 1 base and J gave up 10 bases, with 22 bases separating them. Germline CDR1 is LGHNA and CDR2 is YSLEER. This CDR3 is built from 17 residues. CDR3 region: CASSQASDRSYFGKLFF. CDR3 DNA sequence: TGCGCCAGCAGCCAAGCAAGTGATCGGAGTTATTTCGGAAAACTGTTTTTT.

A single count supports this clonotype. V gene TRBV28 combines with J gene TRBJ1-1, with D perhaps TRBD1 (6 bases). Germline CDR1 MDHEN, CDR2 SYDVKM. This CDR3 is 16 amino acids long. The V end lost 4 bases, the J end lost 3 bases, and 18 bases lay between the germline ends. CDR3 coding DNA: TGTGCCAGCAGTTCACCGATACAGGGAGTAGACACTGAAGCTTTCTTT. Residues: CASSSPIQGVDTEAFF.

This clonotype was seen more than once but under ten times. This chain uses TRBV28 with TRBJ1-1; tentative D call: TRBD1 (5 bases). Germline CDR1 and CDR2: MDHEN and SYDVKM. The ends were cut back, 3 bases at V and 4 bases at J, with 12 bases in the middle. The CDR3 loop spans 14 amino acids. The DNA for the CDR3 is TGTGCCAGCAGTTTTGGGGGGAAGACCACTGAAGCTTTCTTT. It encodes CASSFGGKTTEAFF.

This clonotype was seen more than once but under ten times. V and J are TRBV5-1 and TRBJ1-6, with 8 bases matching TRBD1. Trimming at V came to 0 bases and at J to 7 bases, leaving 3 bases not matched to a gene. This CDR3 contains 15 residues. Germline V gene lookup returns CDR1 SGHRS and CDR2 YFSETQ. The CDR3 region has the DNA TGCGCCAGCAGCTTGGGGACAGGGTCCAATTCACCCCTCCACTTT. This sequence encodes CASSLGTGSNSPLHF.